The rows below give T cell receptor beta chains drawn from one sample of a study of early T cells in non-severe SARS-CoV-2 infection. Using its own MiXCR run on the 5' RACE reads, TCRdb lists one record per CDR3 protein. This table has roughly 40,000 distinct CDR3 sequences, over 3.5% appearing once. Material: whole blood. These TCRs come from an adult who was a healthcare worker with PCR-confirmed SARS-CoV-2 infection or an uninfected control (not recorded which). The CDR3 runs from the conserved cysteine through the conserved F or W. The D gene is left open where the match is weak. Where a row states a size, it is once, few, many or the class of an expanded clone; other rows omit it.

d_call j_call v_call clone_size cdr3_nt cdr3_aa
. TRBJ2-5 TRBV11-2 many TGTGCCAGCAGCTCCTCAGAGACCCAGTACTTC CASSSSETQYF
. TRBJ1-1 TRBV6-1 . TGTGCCAGCAGTATAGAGTTCATGACTGAAGCTTTCTTT CASSIEFMTEAFF
. TRBJ1-4 TRBV14 many TGTGCCAGCAGCCAAGGGGTCGGAGAAAAACTGTTTTTT CASSQGVGEKLFF
. TRBJ2-1 TRBV5-5 many TGTGCCAGCAGCTTGGCCTGGCCGGGGACGGCTAACAATGAGCAGTTCTTC CASSLAWPGTANNEQFF
. TRBJ2-4 TRBV28 few TGTGCCAGCAGCCGACCTGGACGGACAAACATTCAGTACTTC CASSRPGRTNIQYF
TRBD1 TRBJ2-5 TRBV5-1 many TGCGCCAGCAGCTTGGGGACAGGGAAGGAGACCCAGTACTTC CASSLGTGKETQYF
. TRBJ2-2 TRBV11-3 many TGTGCCAGCAGCTTTGGCACCGGGGAGCTGTTTTTT CASSFGTGELFF
. TRBJ1-3 TRBV30 . TGTGCCTGGAGTGTGACCTCAGGAAACACCATATATTTT CAWSVTSGNTIYF
TRBD1 TRBJ2-2 TRBV30 few TGTGCCTGGAGGGGACAGGGGGACACCGGGGAGCTGTTTTTT CAWRGQGDTGELFF
TRBD1 TRBJ2-7 TRBV10-2 few TGCGCCAGCAGAGGACAGGGCACGTCTGAGCAGTACTTC CASRGQGTSEQYF
. TRBJ2-7 TRBV5-1 many TGCGCCAGCAGCTACGACAGGACGGCCATTCTCGACGAGCAGTACTTC CASSYDRTAILDEQYF
. TRBJ2-2 TRBV20-1 many TGCAGTCCGTCGGCAGGGCCCTTGTGGGGCACCGGGGAGCTGTTTTTT CSPSAGPLWGTGELFF
. TRBJ1-2 TRBV6-5 . TGTGCCAGCAGTTACGGGGACTCCACTTTCAATGGCTACACCTTC CASSYGDSTFNGYTF
. TRBJ2-7 TRBV28 many TGTGCCAGCAGTTACTATAGCGGTTCGCCCTACGAGCAGTACTTC CASSYYSGSPYEQYF
. TRBJ1-1 TRBV18 many TGTGCCAGCTCGGTCGGCCTGAACACTGAAGCTTTCTTT CASSVGLNTEAFF